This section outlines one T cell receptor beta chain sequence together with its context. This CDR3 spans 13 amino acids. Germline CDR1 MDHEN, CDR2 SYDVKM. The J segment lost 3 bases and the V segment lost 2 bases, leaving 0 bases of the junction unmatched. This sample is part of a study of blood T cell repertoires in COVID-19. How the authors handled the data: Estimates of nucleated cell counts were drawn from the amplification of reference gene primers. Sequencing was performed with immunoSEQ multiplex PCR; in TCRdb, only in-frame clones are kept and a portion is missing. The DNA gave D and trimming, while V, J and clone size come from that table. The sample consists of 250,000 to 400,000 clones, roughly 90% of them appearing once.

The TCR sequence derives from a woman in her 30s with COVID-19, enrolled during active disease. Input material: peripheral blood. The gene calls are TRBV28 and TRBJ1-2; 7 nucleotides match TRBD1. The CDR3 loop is CASSLGTDYGYTF. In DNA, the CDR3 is TGTGCCAGCAGTTTAGGGACAGACTATGGCTACACCTTC.